The following is a TCR beta chain sequence with its context. The antigen remains undetermined. Trimming stripped 7 bases from V and 1 base from J, with 20 bases between. The CDR3 runs 17 residues. Germline CDR1 SGHVS, CDR2 FQNEAQ. The sample is drawn from a study of CD8 T cells in ankylosing spondylitis. Study results and limitations: It was reported that disease-linked clones were significantly enriched in matched ankylosing spondylitis synovial fluid. A motif in TCR beta, a set of several highly homologous variants, appeared characteristic of ankylosing spondylitis blood. Existing reports had already noted some motif variants in reactive arthritis synovial fluid and blood. Relatively rare in peripheral blood, disease-linked clones were also CD8+.

Preparation of TCR beta libraries was done by quantitative 5'-RACE with molecular barcodes. TCRdb reprocessed the 5' RACE reads via MiXCR and lists one record per CDR3 protein. This sample has more than 650,000 distinct CDR3 sequences; roughly 10% occur once, and the top ten carry more than 0.5%. The sample comprised blood, either unsorted or a sorted T cell fraction (not recorded which). The origin of this receptor is a male donor with ankylosing spondylitis. The rearrangement joins TRBV7-8 to TRBJ1-5, with a possible D match to TRBD1 (6 bases). CDR3 sequence (DNA): TGTGCCAGCACCGAAAATATGTTTAGGGGGAGCAATCAGCCCCAGCATTTT. Its translation: CASTENMFRGSNQPQHF.